Each of the 24 T cell receptor beta chains below was sequenced from the same sample in a study of cytomegalovirus exposure and HLA in healthy donors (TCRdb year 2017). Libraries were built with the immunoSEQ multiplex PCR assay. A mixture of 60 forward primers for TCR Vbeta segments and 13 reverse primers for TCR Jbeta segments was used in the multiplex PCR. TCRdb re-hosts the immuneACCESS table, in-frame sequences only. Its copies lack some clones; in the studies checked, an unresolved V gene accounts for under half of them, and the cause for the rest is not known. This sample holds roughly 110,000 clones; roughly 80% were observed only once. The ten most abundant clones make up 3% to 4.5% of the sample. Sequenced input: PBMCs. The origin of the receptors is a man between 60 and 75 years old in good health and CMV-seronegative.

This clone was recorded a few times. The rearrangement joins TRBV5-4 to TRBJ1-5, with 7 bases that match TRBD1. CDR3 length: 18 residues. The germline V gene encodes CDR1 SGHNT and CDR2 YYREEE (reference sequence). V was pared by 4 bases and J by 9 bases, with 22 bases of the junction left unmatched. CDR3 DNA sequence: TGTGCCAGCAGCCCACGTGAGGGGGCTAAAGGGGGGTCTACGCCCCAGCATTTT. Translation gives CASSPREGAKGGSTPQHF.

V gene TRBV19 combines with J gene TRBJ1-6; 7 nucleotides match TRBD1. Trimming removed 6 bases from V and 10 bases from J; junction bases left unmatched: 9. This CDR3 is built from 14 residues. Per the germline V gene, CDR1 is LNHDA and CDR2 is SQIVND (reference sequence). In DNA, the CDR3 is TGTGCCAGTAGAGACAGGGCTCTAGGGTCACCCCTCCACTTT. The encoded protein is CASRDRALGSPLHF.

The CDR3 nucleotides are TGTGCCAGCAGGGACCTCGCAGCGGGGGGCGGATCCTACAATGAGCAGTTCTTC. It specifies CASRDLAAGGGSYNEQFF. The chain uses TRBV5-5 and TRBJ2-1, with 9 bases aligning to TRBD2. The germline CDR1 and CDR2 sequences are SGHKS and YYEKEE (reference sequence). J gave up 1 base and V 5 bases, and 13 bases lay outside the gene matches. The CDR3 spans 18 residues.

This clone is a singleton in its sample. The genes are TRBV5-1 and TRBJ2-2; weak D call: TRBD1 (6 bases). CDR3 length: 15 amino acids. CDR1 and CDR2 (germline): SGHRS, YFSETQ. Trimming removed 4 bases from V and 4 bases from J, with 14 bases in between. This CDR3 reads CASSEQGPLTGELFF. DNA of the CDR3: TGCGCCAGCAGCGAACAGGGACCCCTCACCGGGGAGCTGTTTTTT.

The V gene is TRBV2, the J gene TRBJ2-7; D not resolved. Germline loops: CDR1 SNHLY, CDR2 FYNNEI. CDR3 size: 14 residues. V was trimmed by 4 bases and J by 5 bases, leaving 15 bases between them. The CDR3 spells CASSVGIGVDEQYF. The CDR3, as DNA: TGTGCCAGCAGTGTGGGCATAGGCGTCGACGAGCAGTACTTC.

The chain carries TRBV14 and TRBJ1-2; possible D gene TRBD1, 6 bases. Trimming took off 0 bases at V and 4 bases at J, with 12 bases between the two ends. The CDR3 runs to 15 residues. Germline CDR1 SGHDN, CDR2 FVKESK. As DNA, the CDR3 is TGTGCCAGCAGCCAAGATTCCTGGGGGCTCTATGGCTACACCTTC. The encoded protein is CASSQDSWGLYGYTF.

The V gene is TRBV4-3, the J gene TRBJ2-1; D is undetermined. CDR1 and CDR2 (germline): LGHNA, YSLEER. V dropped 0 bases and J dropped 4 bases, with 7 bases sitting between them. This CDR3 region has 14 residues. This chain's CDR3 is CASSQDKQYNEQFF. CDR3 nucleotides: TGCGCCAGCAGCCAAGATAAACAGTACAATGAGCAGTTCTTC.

This clone was counted only a few times. V and J are TRBV6-6 and TRBJ2-2, with D tentatively TRBD2 (6 bases). The CDR3 totals 13 residues. V was trimmed by 6 bases and J by 6 bases, leaving 11 bases between them. Germline-derived CDR1 and CDR2 are MNHNY and SVGAGI (reference sequence). Here the CDR3 reads CASRLGTSGELFF. DNA of the CDR3: TGTGCCAGCAGGCTCGGGACTTCCGGGGAGCTGTTTTTT.

The chain has TRBV7-3 and TRBJ1-1; TRBD1 aligns across 8 bases. The CDR3 sequence is 14 residues long. V was clipped by 5 bases and J by 1 base; unmatched bases: 3. The germline gives CDR1 SGHTA, CDR2 FQGTGA. The CDR3 coding sequence is TGTGCCAGCAGCACGGGACAGGCGAACACTGAAGCTTTCTTT. Amino acid sequence: CASSTGQANTEAFF.

The chain employs TRBV7-2 and TRBJ2-5, with TRBD2 as a possible D gene (6 bases). The CDR3 totals 14 residues. Germline lookup yields CDR1 SGHTA and CDR2 FQGNSA. The V end was cut by 5 bases, the J end by 3 bases, with 13 bases between. The CDR3 region has the DNA TGTGCCAGCAGCCCCCAAGGAGGGGAAGAGACCCAGTACTTC. Residues: CASSPQGGEETQYF.

This clone was observed a single time. This chain links TRBV13 with TRBJ2-2, with D possibly matching TRBD2 (6 bases). The CDR3 has 13 residues. V was clipped by 6 bases and J by 7 bases, with 12 bases between them. From germline, CDR1 is PRHDT and CDR2 FYEKMQ (reference sequence). The CDR3: CASSPPGGGELFF. The CDR3 DNA follows: TGTGCCAGCAGTCCCCCCGGGGGCGGGGAGCTGTTTTTT.

This clone appeared a few times. The V and J genes are TRBV9 and TRBJ2-6; TRBD1 might be the D (6 bases). Germline values: CDR1 SGDLS, CDR2 YYNGEE. The CDR3 runs 18 residues. The germline V and J ends were trimmed by 0 bases and 0 bases, with 13 bases remaining between them. The CDR3 region has the DNA TGTGCCAGCAGCGTAGGAGCAGGGGTCGTCTCTGGGGCCAACGTCCTGACTTTC. It translates to CASSVGAGVVSGANVLTF.

V and J are TRBV5-1 and TRBJ2-3; tentative D call: TRBD1 (5 bases). This CDR3 is 15 amino acids long. The ends were cut back, 4 bases at V and 0 bases at J, with 12 bases in the middle. From germline, CDR1 is SGHRS and CDR2 YFSETQ. CDR3 in amino acids: CASSVIQASTDTQYF. Written as DNA, the CDR3 is TGCGCCAGCAGCGTGATACAGGCGAGCACAGATACGCAGTATTTT.

The V and J genes are TRBV4-3 and TRBJ1-3; the D is unclear. There are 16 residues in the CDR3. The V end lost 0 bases, the J end lost 2 bases, and 11 bases lay between the germline ends. CDR1 is LGHNA, CDR2 YSLEER, per germline. The DNA of the CDR3 is TGCGCCAGCAGCCAAGATCAGAGGGAGACTGGAAACACCATATATTTT. It codes for CASSQDQRETGNTIYF.

The rearrangement links TRBV6-5 to TRBJ2-1; TRBD1 aligns across 8 bases. Germline-derived CDR1 and CDR2 are MNHEY and SVGAGI. This CDR3 has 15 amino acids. Trimming cost V 2 bases and J 1 base; bases outside gene matches: 1. Written as DNA, the CDR3 is TGTGCCAGCAGTTACGGGACAGGATCCTACAATGAGCAGTTCTTC. This gives the protein CASSYGTGSYNEQFF.

This chain connects TRBV7-9 to TRBJ2-7, with D perhaps TRBD2 (6 bases). Germline CDR1 and CDR2: SEHNR and FQNEAQ (reference sequence). The CDR3 is made up of 13 amino acids. CDR3 residues: CSSSPGVSYEQYV. CDR3 DNA: TGTTCCAGCAGCCCGGGAGTCTCCTACGAGCAGTACGTC.

This sequence joins TRBV6-1 and TRBJ1-2; D is unclear. Germline CDR1 MNHNS, CDR2 SASEGT. The CDR3 has 14 residues. The V and J ends lost 3 bases and 7 bases respectively, with 15 bases between them. The DNA for the CDR3 is TGTGCCAGCAGTGAGGCACTCCCACGGAGTGGCTACACCTTC. It specifies CASSEALPRSGYTF.

The rearrangement joins TRBV15 to TRBJ2-2, with D possibly matching TRBD1 (6 bases). The ends were cut back, 2 bases at V and 7 bases at J, with 20 bases in the middle. This CDR3 contains 17 residues. Germline V gene lookup returns CDR1 LNHNV and CDR2 YYDKDF (reference sequence). The CDR3 DNA sequence: TGTGCCACCAGCAGATTCACGGACAGTAAAGAGGGCGGGGAGCTGTTTTTT. It is translated as CATSRFTDSKEGGELFF.

This clone rates as medium-sized. This sequence joins TRBV25-1 and TRBJ1-3; tentative D call: TRBD1 (6 bases). The germline CDR1 and CDR2 sequences are MGHDK and SYGVNS. The CDR3 contains 16 residues. The V end lost 1 base, the J end lost 3 bases, and 13 bases lay between the germline ends. Here the CDR3 reads CASSESPQGNGNTIYF. For the CDR3, the DNA is TGTGCCAGCAGTGAATCTCCACAGGGTAATGGAAACACCATATATTTT.

The chain employs TRBV7-2 and TRBJ2-3; 16 positions agree with TRBD2. The CDR3 runs to 14 residues. J lost 14 bases, V lost 8 bases, and 10 bases had no gene match. Germline V gene sequence: CDR1 SGHTA, CDR2 FQGNSA. The CDR3 DNA follows: TGTGCCAGCTACCTGGGACTAGCGGGGGGGCGTAGGTATTTT. The encoded protein is CASYLGLAGGRRYF.

This clone was counted between two and nine times. The chain joins TRBV7-2 to TRBJ2-7; weak D call: TRBD2 (6 bases). V was cut by 5 bases and J by 5 bases, with 19 bases left in between. Germline values: CDR1 SGHTA, CDR2 FQGNSA. This CDR3 has 15 residues. The CDR3, as DNA: TGTGCCAGCAGCCACAAAAAGGCGGGAACCAACGAGCAGTACTTC. It specifies CASSHKKAGTNEQYF.

This clone was found once. V usage is TRBV9 and J usage is TRBJ1-2; TRBD1 agrees at 7 bases. The junction had 16 bases not matched to a gene; V was cut back by 4 bases and J by 4 bases. This CDR3 contains 17 residues. Germline V gene lookup returns CDR1 SGDLS and CDR2 YYNGEE. For the CDR3, the DNA is TGTGCCAGCAGCCTAGGCGGACAGGCAGTACGACCCTATGGCTACACCTTC. As protein: CASSLGGQAVRPYGYTF.

The chain recombines TRBV28 with TRBJ2-7; 7 nucleotides align to TRBD1. Trimming cost V 5 bases and J 8 bases; bases outside gene matches: 3. The CDR3 contains 11 residues. In germline, CDR1 is MDHEN, CDR2 SYDVKM. CDR3 loop: CASSTGAKQYF. The CDR3, as DNA: TGTGCCAGCAGTACAGGGGCGAAGCAGTACTTC.

The chain has TRBV9 and TRBJ1-3, with D hard to call. CDR1 SGDLS and CDR2 YYNGEE come from the germline V gene. CDR3 size: 16 residues. The V end lost 0 bases, the J end lost 4 bases, and 14 bases lay between the germline ends. CDR3 bases: TGTGCCAGCAGCGTAGGGGCACAGTCGGCAGGAAACACCATATATTTT. Encoded protein: CASSVGAQSAGNTIYF.